This T cell receptor (beta chain) was retrieved from a study of T cell repertoires in cytomegalovirus infection. Study-wide context: Both a matching HLA type and CMV infection were indicated by public TCR beta signatures. Points from the study as a whole: CMV-specific TCR beta clonotypes restricted by HLA-C dominated the ex vivo response. There were carriers of CMV plus the relevant HLA, and cumulative public TCR beta family frequency identified them.

From the reads, TCRdb called clonotypes with MiXCR, one entry per CDR3 protein. Altogether a few hundred thousand distinct CDR3 sequences are present, approximately 18% being singletons, with the ten largest covering under 9%. On this clonotype: Antigen specificity is unknown.

V was pared by 3 bases and J by 4 bases, with 25 bases between. The CDR3 consists of 18 residues. Germline V gives CDR1 SQVTM, CDR2 ANQGSEA. The TCR was taken from a human donor in good health (CMV status not recorded). Some clones in this sample may be carry-over from other donors' samples. This chain connects TRBV29-1 to TRBJ2-1, with D possibly matching TRBD2 (7 bases). Material: PBMCs. The CDR3, as DNA: TGCAGCGTTGAGGGCAGGGAGGGGGTTCAGGGCCAGTACAATGAGCAGTTCTTC. This codes for CSVEGREGVQGQYNEQFF.